The text below deals with one TCR beta chain. These data come from a study of blood T cell repertoires in COVID-19. About the study: Both acute and convalescent COVID-19 samples were obtained from the United States, Italy and Spain.

Clones were read by immunoSEQ multiplex PCR, and TCRdb kept only the in-frame ones, dropping some. The sample holds roughly 440,000 clones, about 91% seen once. CDR3 length equals 16 residues. The receptor comes from a woman aged 45-60 years with COVID-19, enrolled during active disease. Source material: peripheral blood. The chain uses TRBV21-1 and TRBJ1-3; the D call in the table, TRBD1, was not verified against the DNA. TRBV21-1 is an annotated pseudogene. The CDR3 DNA is TGTGCCAGCAGCAAAGCTGACACACACTCTGGAAACACCATATATTTT. Translation gives CASSKADTHSGNTIYF.